A single sample is the source of the 25 T cell receptor beta chains below, sequenced in a study of T cells expressing NK-cell markers. TCRdb re-called the 5' RACE reads; every CDR3 protein appears as one record, without DNA. The table lists 550,000 to 600,000 distinct CDR3 sequences. Sequenced input: blood T cells: a sorted CD56 or NKG2C T cell subset, CD4+ or CD8+ T cells, or bulk PBMC T cells (not recorded which). These receptors were collected from a man aged 18 to 30 in good health.

The gene calls are TRBV10-3 and TRBJ2-3. The CDR3 is made up of 12 amino acids. Germline CDR1 and CDR2: ENHRY and SYGVKD. The CDR3 loop reads CAISTGTDTQYF.

The rearrangement joins TRBV24-1 to TRBJ2-3; absent DNA, TCRdb's TRBD1 call cannot be checked. The CDR3 extends over 17 amino acids. Germline CDR1 is KGHDR and CDR2 is SFDVKD. CDR3 protein: CATSDSGTATSTDTQYF.

CDR3 loop: CASSYFSRNEQFF. V usage is TRBV6-5 and J usage is TRBJ2-1. The germline V gene has CDR1 MNHEY and CDR2 SVGAGI. The CDR3 consists of 13 residues.

The CDR3 sequence: CASSSTGEGETQYF. This chain uses TRBV27 with TRBJ2-5; with no DNA, the TCRdb D assignment of TRBD1 cannot be verified. This CDR3 is built from 14 residues. The V gene's germline CDR1 is MNHEY and CDR2 SMNVEV (reference sequence).

V is TRBV29-1 and J is TRBJ2-1; the TRBD2 assignment by TCRdb is unverifiable without DNA. The germline V gene encodes CDR1 SQVTM and CDR2 ANQGSEA. The CDR3 covers 11 residues. The CDR3 here is CSVELAGGNFF.

The rearrangement links TRBV5-1 to TRBJ1-1; the D gene TCRdb calls, TRBD1, cannot be checked with no DNA. Germline CDR1 SGHRS, CDR2 YFSETQ. The CDR3 runs to 17 residues. CDR3 sequence reads: CASSPRGTAGMNTEAFF.

The rearrangement links TRBV15 to TRBJ2-3; the TCRdb call, TRBD2, lacks DNA for checking. The CDR3 has 17 amino acids. Germline V gives CDR1 LNHNV, CDR2 YYDKDF (reference sequence). CDR3: CATSPGKWGGPGDTQYF.

The V call is TRBV28, the J call TRBJ2-4; with no DNA, the TCRdb D assignment of TRBD1 cannot be verified. Germline CDR1 MDHEN, CDR2 SYDVKM. The CDR3 extends over 15 amino acids. This chain's CDR3 is CASTRTGVAKNIQYF. The full variable domain, with the rest looked up from reference TRBV28 and TRBJ2-4, is DVKVTQSSRYLVKRTGEKVFLECVQDMDHENMFWYRQDPGLGLRLIYFSYDVKMKEKGDIPEGYSVSREKKERFSLILESASTNQTSMYLCASTRTGVAKNIQYFGAGTRLSVL.

V and J are TRBV20-1 and TRBJ2-5. This CDR3 spans 11 amino acids. From germline, CDR1 is DFQATT and CDR2 SNEGSKA (reference sequence). This chain's CDR3 is CSAGLEETQYF.

The chain links TRBV12-3 or TRBV12-4 to TRBJ2-5; absent DNA, TCRdb's TRBD1 call cannot be checked. This CDR3 spans 15 amino acids. The CDR3 here is CASSQEWDAGGTQYF.

The rearrangement joins TRBV10-3 to TRBJ1-1. Germline V CDR1 and CDR2: ENHRY, SYGVKD. The CDR3 has 14 amino acids. CDR3 in amino acids: CAIKKGPLDGEAFF.

The chain has TRBV4-3 and TRBJ2-5; TCRdb proposes TRBD1, but this gene call is untestable without DNA. The germline CDR1 and CDR2 sequences are LGHNA and YSLEER. This CDR3 spans 15 amino acids. CDR3 in amino acids: CASSQGGGQGETQYF.

The J gene is TRBJ2-5, the V gene TRBV2; as DNA is missing, the TRBD1 call by TCRdb cannot be tested. The CDR3 loop spans 13 amino acids. Germline CDR1 is SNHLY and CDR2 is FYNNEI. CDR3 amino acids: CASSGGTKETQYF.

The rearrangement joins TRBV5-6 to TRBJ2-1; TCRdb picks TRBD2, but there is no DNA to check that call. Per the germline V gene, CDR1 is SGHDT and CDR2 is YYEEEE. This CDR3 has 17 amino acids. The CDR3 spells CASSLAQGLAGVYEQFF.

The CDR3 region is CASGPSGGHTEAFF. The V and J genes are TRBV6-1 and TRBJ1-1. The CDR3 covers 14 residues. The germline CDR1 and CDR2 sequences are MNHNS and SASEGT.

The V call is TRBV10-3, the J call TRBJ2-1; no DNA is available, so the TRBD2 call from TCRdb remains unchecked. Germline assignment: CDR1 ENHRY and CDR2 SYGVKD. The CDR3 is 13 amino acids. CDR3 sequence: CAITAGSFNEQFF.

This chain links TRBV6-2 or TRBV6-3 with TRBJ2-7. Germline assignment: CDR1 MNHEY and CDR2 SVGEGT. The CDR3 is 15 amino acids. CDR3 in amino acids: CASTKRLGVNYEQYF.

V and J are TRBV3-1 and TRBJ2-7; the TCRdb D gene call, TRBD2, has no DNA to confirm it. Germline CDR1 is LGHDT and CDR2 is YNNKEL (reference sequence). This CDR3 region has 14 residues. CDR3 region: CASSPKRVNYEQYF.

This chain uses TRBV7-8 with TRBJ2-7; TCRdb indicates TRBD2, and absent DNA this call remains unverified. Germline lookup yields CDR1 SGHVS and CDR2 FQNEAQ. The CDR3 consists of 17 residues. This CDR3 is CASAPRSSGRNRGEQYF.

The rearrangement links TRBV9 to TRBJ2-1; TCRdb's D call, TRBD2, is unchecked because there is no DNA. CDR1 is SGDLS, CDR2 YYNGEE, per germline. The CDR3 is 18 amino acids. The CDR3: CASSVPKVAGGTYNEQFF.

The rearrangement uses TRBV18 and TRBJ1-1. Germline assignment: CDR1 KGHSH and CDR2 LQKENI. The CDR3 runs 14 residues. This CDR3 is CASSPFTTTTEAFF. Based on the CDR3 plus reference TRBV18 and TRBJ1-1, the full variable domain is NAGVMQNPRHLVRRRGQEARLRCSPMKGHSHVYWYRQLPEEGLKFMVYLQKENIIDESGMPKERFSAEFPKEGPSILRIQQVVRGDSAAYFCASSPFTTTTEAFFGQGTRLTVV.

The rearrangement joins TRBV6-1 to TRBJ2-5; TCRdb reports TRBD1, a call that lacks DNA to check it against. The CDR3 covers 13 residues. Germline CDR1 reads MNHNS; CDR2 reads SASEGT. Here the CDR3 reads CASTAPGVETQYF.

The V and J genes are TRBV12-3 or TRBV12-4 and TRBJ2-7; TCRdb indicates TRBD2, and absent DNA this call remains unverified. The CDR3 contains 15 residues. The CDR3 loop reads CASSLIPLATYEQYF.

The chain recombines TRBV6-1 with TRBJ2-4; TCRdb selects TRBD1, and the lack of DNA leaves this call unchecked. The CDR3 sequence is 19 residues long. Germline-derived CDR1 and CDR2 are MNHNS and SASEGT. The chain's CDR3 is CASSLKNSGTAEAKNIQYF.

J is TRBJ2-1 and V is TRBV10-2; the D gene TCRdb calls, TRBD2, cannot be checked with no DNA. The CDR3 extends over 15 amino acids. CDR1 and CDR2 (germline): WSHSY, SAAADI. The CDR3 sequence is CALGRGRASYNEQFF.